The 4 T cell receptor beta chains given below trace back to one sample, sequenced in a study of T-cell memory formation after mild COVID-19. TCRdb re-called the 5' RACE reads with MiXCR, one entry per CDR3 protein. The sample consists of hundreds of thousands of distinct CDR3 sequences, approximately 29% of them appearing once. The sequenced material came from PBMCs or a T cell subset sorted from them (not recorded which). The receptors originated from an adult woman who had mild COVID-19 (a few samples of this study predate the infection). Cell type and time point are not known.

This clonotype was observed a few times. CDR3 residues: CASSLSLSTLGSPGELFF. The CDR3 region has the DNA TGTGCCAGCAGCTTAAGCCTCTCGACTTTGGGAAGTCCCGGGGAGCTGTTTTTT. V is TRBV7-3 and J is TRBJ2-2; D remains ambiguous. The germline V gene has CDR1 SGHTA and CDR2 FQGTGA. The CDR3 covers 18 residues. Trimming pared 1 base from V and 6 bases from J, leaving 21 bases between.

This clonotype has at least ten counts. The chain has TRBV20-1 and TRBJ1-2; 8 bases are a match to TRBD1. The CDR3 runs to 15 residues. Trimming at V came to 1 base and at J to 6 bases, leaving 10 bases not matched to a gene. Germline CDR1 and CDR2: DFQATT and SNEGSKA (reference sequence). The CDR3 loop is CSARVTQGATDGYTF. In DNA, the CDR3 is TGCAGTGCTAGAGTGACCCAGGGGGCTACGGATGGCTACACCTTC.

This clonotype has only a few counts. The chain joins TRBV12-3 or TRBV12-4 to TRBJ2-1, with a tentative D call TRBD1 (5 bases). Trimming took 6 bases from V and 5 from J, leaving 14 bases between them. CDR3 size: 14 residues. Written as DNA, the CDR3 is TGTGCCAGCAGCCTAAAGGCAGGGAACAATGAGCAGTTCTTC. This codes for CASSLKAGNNEQFF.

This clonotype was observed many times. The chain recombines TRBV21-1 with TRBJ2-7. TRBV21-1 is tagged as a pseudogene. This CDR3 is 13 amino acids long. The CDR3 loop is CASSKVPDYEQYF. Here the CDR3 DNA reads TGTGCCAGCAGCAAAGTCCCAGACTACGAGCAGTACTTC.